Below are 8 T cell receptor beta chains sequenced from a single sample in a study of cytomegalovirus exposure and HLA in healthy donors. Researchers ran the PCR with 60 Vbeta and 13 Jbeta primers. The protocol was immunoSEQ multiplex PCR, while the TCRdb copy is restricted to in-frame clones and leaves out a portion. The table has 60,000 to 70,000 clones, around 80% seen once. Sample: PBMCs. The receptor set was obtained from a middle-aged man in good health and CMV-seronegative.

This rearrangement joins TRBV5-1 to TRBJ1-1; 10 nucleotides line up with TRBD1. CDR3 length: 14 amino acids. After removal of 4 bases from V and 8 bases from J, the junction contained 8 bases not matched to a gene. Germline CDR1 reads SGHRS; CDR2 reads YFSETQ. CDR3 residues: CASSTGQGTGEAFF. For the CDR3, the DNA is TGCGCCAGCAGCACGGGACAGGGGACGGGGGAAGCTTTCTTT.

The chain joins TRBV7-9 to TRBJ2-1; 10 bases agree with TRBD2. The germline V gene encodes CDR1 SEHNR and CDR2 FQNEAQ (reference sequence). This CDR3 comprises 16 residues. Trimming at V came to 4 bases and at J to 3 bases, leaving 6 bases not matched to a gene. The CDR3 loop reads CASSSGAGGYYNEQFF. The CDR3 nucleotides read TGTGCCAGCAGCTCCGGAGCGGGAGGGTACTACAATGAGCAGTTCTTC.

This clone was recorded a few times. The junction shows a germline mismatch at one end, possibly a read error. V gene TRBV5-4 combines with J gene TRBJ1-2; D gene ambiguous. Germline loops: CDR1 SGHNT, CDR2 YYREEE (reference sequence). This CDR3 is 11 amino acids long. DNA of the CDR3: TGTGCCAGCAGCTTGGGGGCATCGGTCGCCTTC. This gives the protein CASSLGASVAF.

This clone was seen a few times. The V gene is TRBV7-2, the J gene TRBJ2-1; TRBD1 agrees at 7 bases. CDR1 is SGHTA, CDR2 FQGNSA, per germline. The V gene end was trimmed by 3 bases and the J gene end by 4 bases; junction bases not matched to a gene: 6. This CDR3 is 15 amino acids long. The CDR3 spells CASSFRQGQYNEQFF. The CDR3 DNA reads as TGTGCCAGCAGCTTTCGACAGGGTCAATACAATGAGCAGTTCTTC.

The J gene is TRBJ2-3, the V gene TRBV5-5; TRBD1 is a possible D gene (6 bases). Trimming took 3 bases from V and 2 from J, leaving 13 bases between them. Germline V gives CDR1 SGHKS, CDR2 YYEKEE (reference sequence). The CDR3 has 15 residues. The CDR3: CASSSQTGSTDTQYF. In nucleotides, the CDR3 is TGTGCCAGCAGCTCGCAGACAGGCTCCACAGATACGCAGTATTTT.

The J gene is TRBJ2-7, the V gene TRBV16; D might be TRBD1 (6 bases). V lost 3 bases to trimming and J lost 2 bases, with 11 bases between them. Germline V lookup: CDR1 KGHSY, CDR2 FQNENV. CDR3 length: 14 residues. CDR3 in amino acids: CASSQRQDAYEQYF. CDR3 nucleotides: TGTGCCAGCAGCCAGAGACAGGATGCCTACGAGCAGTACTTC.

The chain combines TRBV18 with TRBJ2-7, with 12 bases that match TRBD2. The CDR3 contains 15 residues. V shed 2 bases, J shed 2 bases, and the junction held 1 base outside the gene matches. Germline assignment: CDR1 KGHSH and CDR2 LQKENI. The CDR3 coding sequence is TGTGCCAGCTCACCATGGACTAGCGGGACCTACGAGCAGTACTTC. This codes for CASSPWTSGTYEQYF. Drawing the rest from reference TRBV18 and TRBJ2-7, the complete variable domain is NAGVMQNPRHLVRRRGQEARLRCSPMKGHSHVYWYRQLPEEGLKFMVYLQKENIIDESGMPKERFSAEFPKEGPSILRIQQVVRGDSAAYFCASSPWTSGTYEQYFGPGTRLTVT.

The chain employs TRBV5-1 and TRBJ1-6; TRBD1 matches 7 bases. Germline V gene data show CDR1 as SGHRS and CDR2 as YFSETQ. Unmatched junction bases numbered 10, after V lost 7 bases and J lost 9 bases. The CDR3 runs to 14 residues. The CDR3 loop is CASREGQSSSPLHF. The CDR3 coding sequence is TGCGCCAGCCGAGAGGGACAGTCGAGTTCACCCCTCCACTTT.